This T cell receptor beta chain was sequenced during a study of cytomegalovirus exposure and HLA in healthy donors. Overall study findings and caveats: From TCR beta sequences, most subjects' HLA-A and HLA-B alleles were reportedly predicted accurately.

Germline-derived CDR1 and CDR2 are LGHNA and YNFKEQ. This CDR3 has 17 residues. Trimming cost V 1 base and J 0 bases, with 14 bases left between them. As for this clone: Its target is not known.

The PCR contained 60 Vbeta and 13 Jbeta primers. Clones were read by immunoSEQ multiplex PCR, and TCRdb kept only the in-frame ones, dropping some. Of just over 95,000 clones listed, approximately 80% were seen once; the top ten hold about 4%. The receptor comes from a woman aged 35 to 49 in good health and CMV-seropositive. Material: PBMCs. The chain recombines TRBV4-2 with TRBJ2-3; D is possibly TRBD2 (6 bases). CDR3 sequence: CASSQVGLAISTDTQYF. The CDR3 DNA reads TGTGCCAGCAGCCAAGTAGGTCTAGCGATAAGCACAGATACGCAGTATTTT.